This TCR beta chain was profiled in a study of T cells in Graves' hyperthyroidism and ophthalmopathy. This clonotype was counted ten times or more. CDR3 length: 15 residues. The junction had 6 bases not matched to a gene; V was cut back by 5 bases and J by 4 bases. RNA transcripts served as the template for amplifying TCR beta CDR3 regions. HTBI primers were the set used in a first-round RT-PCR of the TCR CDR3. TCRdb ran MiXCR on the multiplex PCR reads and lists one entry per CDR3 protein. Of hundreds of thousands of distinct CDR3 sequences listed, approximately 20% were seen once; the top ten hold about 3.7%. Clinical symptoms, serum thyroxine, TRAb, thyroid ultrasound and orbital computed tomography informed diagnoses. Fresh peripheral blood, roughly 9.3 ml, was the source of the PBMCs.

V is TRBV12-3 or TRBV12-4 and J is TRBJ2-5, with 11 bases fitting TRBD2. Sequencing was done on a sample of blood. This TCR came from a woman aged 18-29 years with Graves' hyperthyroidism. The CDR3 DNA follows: TGTGCCAGCAGTAGTAGCGGGGGGGGCGGAGAGACCCAGTACTTC. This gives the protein CASSSSGGGGETQYF.